This T cell receptor beta chain originates from a study of T cells expressing NK-cell markers. In the study overall: Beta-chain profiling covered CD3+CD56+NKG2C+, CD3+CD56+NKG2C- and CD3+CD56-NKG2C+ sorted subsets. Study-level findings and limits: The CD3+CD56-NKG2C+ fraction was also led by these clonotypes in several donors.

TCR beta cDNA was generated via 5'RACE template switching incorporating UMIs. TCRdb reprocessed the 5' RACE reads and stores each CDR3 protein as one record, lacking DNA. Its listing shows around 180,000 distinct CDR3 sequences. In the case of this clonotype: Its antigen is unidentified.

Sequences were obtained from blood T cells: a sorted CD56 or NKG2C T cell subset, CD4+ or CD8+ T cells, or bulk PBMC T cells (not recorded which). The clonotype was recovered from a man aged 18-75 years in good health.

The chain's CDR3 is CSVEDLTGPGETQYF. The V call is TRBV29-1, the J call TRBJ2-5; TCRdb indicates TRBD1, and absent DNA this call remains unverified. Germline V CDR1 and CDR2: SQVTM, ANQGSEA. This CDR3 spans 15 amino acids.